The entry below describes one T cell receptor beta chain. Its target is unknown. This record comes from a study of T cells in localized non-small cell lung cancer. Regarding the study as a whole: A median approximately 60 of the top 100 tumor clones appeared in adjacent lung. Tumor trailed uninvolved adjacent lung in T cell clonality, which peaked there. A single tumor region was sequenced, leaving heterogeneity possible. Longer overall survival was linked to higher blood T cell density.

The V gene lost 5 bases and the J gene lost 4 bases, with 12 bases spanning the gap. This CDR3 region has 13 residues. Germline assignment: CDR1 GTSNPN and CDR2 SVGIG (reference sequence). Sequenced by immunoSEQ multiplex PCR; TCRdb stores in-frame clones only, minus some. Of 48,000 or so clones listed, roughly 80% were seen once; the top ten hold roughly a sixth. The J gene is TRBJ1-5, the V gene TRBV30; D gene ambiguous. The source of this sequence is a man aged 40-75 years with stage I squamous cell lung carcinoma. The material sequenced was peripheral blood, taken before any cancer treatment. The DNA for the CDR3 is TGTGCCTGGGCTTACTCCAGAAATCAGCCCCAGCATTTT. Protein: CAWAYSRNQPQHF.